This TCR beta chain originates from a study of blood T cell repertoires in COVID-19. At the level of the study: COVID-19 samples collected from the United States, Italy and Spain covered acute and convalescent phases. PBMCs, B-cell-depleted T cells, or T cells were the source of the cDNA or gDNA that made up the material.

In the authors' methods: Quantification of nucleated cells was approximated via reference gene primer amplification. TCRdb keeps only in-frame clones here, not all; method: immunoSEQ multiplex PCR. V and J calls plus clone size are reproduced from that table; the DNA served to infer D and trimming. The repertoire consists of 200,000 or so clones, with roughly three quarters occurring once and the leading ten covering approximately 15%. This clone came up a few times. Trimming removed 7 bases at V and 0 bases at J, with 13 bases between. CDR1 is PRHDT and CDR2 is FYEKMQ in the germline V gene (reference sequence). The CDR3 is made up of 16 amino acids.

Sequenced input: peripheral blood. The clonotype comes from a man aged 55 to 70 with active or convalescent COVID-19. J is TRBJ2-6 and V is TRBV13; no clear D gene. CDR3 bases: TGTGCCAGCACCCTAGGGCGCGGCTCTGGGGCCAACGTCCTGACTTTC. Its translation: CASTLGRGSGANVLTF.